This TCR beta chain emerged from a study of shared clonotypes between healthy human individuals. General study findings and limits: Roughly 4.6% of naive CD4 clonotypes were common to several donors. Among donors, the sharing of clonotypes was expected to be influenced by sequencing depth.

This clone occurred a few times. Its antigen is unidentified. The CDR3 spans 13 residues. Germline V gene sequence: CDR1 MDHEN, CDR2 SYDVKM. With V trimmed by 10 bases and J by 8 bases, 11 bases remained unmatched. TCRdb's table, derived via immunoSEQ multiplex PCR, lists solely in-frame clones and lacks some. The repertoire holds 2 million to 2.5 million clones, with 85% to 95% as singletons. V usage is TRBV28 and J usage is TRBJ1-2; 9 bases are a match to TRBD1. The source material was naive CD4+ T cells from PBMCs. Indicated subset: CD45RA+ positively selected. The sequence was obtained from a man younger than 35 in good health. Some clones in this sample may be carry-over from other donors' samples. CDR3 nucleotides: TGTGCCACGGGGACAGGGCGTAAGCGGGGCTACACCTTC. Translation: CATGTGRKRGYTF.